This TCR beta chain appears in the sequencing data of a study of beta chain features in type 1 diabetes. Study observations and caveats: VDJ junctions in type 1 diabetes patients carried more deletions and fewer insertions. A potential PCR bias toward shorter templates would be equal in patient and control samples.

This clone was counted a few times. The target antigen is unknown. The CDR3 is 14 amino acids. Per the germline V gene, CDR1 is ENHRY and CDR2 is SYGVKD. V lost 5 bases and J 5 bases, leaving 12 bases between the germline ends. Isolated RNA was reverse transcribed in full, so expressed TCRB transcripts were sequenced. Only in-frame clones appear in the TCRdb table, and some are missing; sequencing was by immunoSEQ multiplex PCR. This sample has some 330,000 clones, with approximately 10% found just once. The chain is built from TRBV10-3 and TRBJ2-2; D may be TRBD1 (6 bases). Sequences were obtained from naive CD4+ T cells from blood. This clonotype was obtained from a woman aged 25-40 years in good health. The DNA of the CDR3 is TGTGCCATCAGTACTGGACAGCCTACCGGGGAGCTGTTTTTT. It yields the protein CAISTGQPTGELFF.